The clone carrying this TCR beta chain was detected only once. Antigen: not known. Sequenced by immunoSEQ multiplex PCR; TCRdb stores in-frame clones only, minus some. The sample consists of 37,000 or so clones, under 95% of them appearing once. The sample is drawn from a study of graft-versus-host responses after intestinal transplantation. Whole-study results and caveats: Allografts carried high graft-versus-host to host-versus-graft clonal ratios in patients having graft-donor T cell macrochimerism.

Germline assignment: CDR1 SGHRS and CDR2 YFSETQ. This CDR3 comprises 14 residues. The V end lost 7 bases, the J end lost 3 bases, and 13 bases lay between the germline ends. The receptor was isolated from a human patient who received an intestinal transplant, so some T cells may come from the graft donor. The starting material was PBMCs, obtained around 330 days after intestinal transplant. The chain couples TRBV5-1 to TRBJ2-2; D might be TRBD1 (6 bases). The CDR3, as DNA: TGCGCCAGCCGGTCAAGACAGGACACCGGGGAGCTGTTTTTT. Translated: CASRSRQDTGELFF.